This TCR beta chain was recorded in a study of blood T cell repertoires in COVID-19. The repertoire was sequenced with immunoSEQ multiplex PCR; TCRdb's copy has only in-frame clones and lacks some. The data show about 240,000 clones, with around nine tenths seen just once and under 9.5% held by the top ten. This CDR3 spans 16 amino acids. CDR1 is SEHNR and CDR2 is FQNEAQ in the germline V gene (reference sequence). V gave up 5 bases and J gave up 0 bases; unmatched junction bases: 4. Input material: PBMCs or T cells enriched from blood (not recorded which). This sequence originates from a man aged 40-55 years who had recovered from COVID-19. This chain uses TRBV7-9 with TRBJ2-1; TRBD1 matches 10 bases. CDR3 loop: CASSLRTGGSYNEQFF. CDR3 sequence (DNA): TGTGCCAGCAGCCTCAGGACAGGGGGCTCCTACAATGAGCAGTTCTTC. The complete variable domain, with remaining parts taken from reference TRBV7-9 and TRBJ2-1, reads DTGVSQNPRHKITKRGQNVTFRCDPISEHNRLYWYRQTLGQGPEFLTYFQNEAQLEKSRLLSDRFSAERPKGSFSTLEIQRTEQGDSAMYLCASSLRTGGSYNEQFFGPGTRLTVL.